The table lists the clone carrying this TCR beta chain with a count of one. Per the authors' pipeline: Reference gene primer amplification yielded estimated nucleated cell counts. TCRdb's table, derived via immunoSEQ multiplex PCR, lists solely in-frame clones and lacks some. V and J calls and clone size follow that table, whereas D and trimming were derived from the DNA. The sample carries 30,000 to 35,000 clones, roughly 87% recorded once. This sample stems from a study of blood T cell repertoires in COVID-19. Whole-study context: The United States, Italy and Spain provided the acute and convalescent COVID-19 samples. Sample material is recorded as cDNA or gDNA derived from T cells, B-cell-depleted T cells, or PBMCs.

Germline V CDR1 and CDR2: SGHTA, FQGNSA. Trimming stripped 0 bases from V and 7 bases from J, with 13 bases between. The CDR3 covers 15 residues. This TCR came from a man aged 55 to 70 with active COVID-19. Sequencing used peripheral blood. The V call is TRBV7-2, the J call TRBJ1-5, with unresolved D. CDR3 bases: TGTGCCAGCAGCTTAGCGAGGCAGAGCGGGCAGCCCCAGCATTTT. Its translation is CASSLARQSGQPQHF.